This is a list of T cell receptor beta chains from one sample in a study of cytomegalovirus exposure and HLA in healthy donors. Produced via immunoSEQ multiplex PCR; TCRdb's table is partial and in-frame only. The data contain roughly 100,000 clones, about 80% of them singletons. What was sequenced was PBMCs. The source of these receptors is a man aged 25 to 45 in good health and CMV-seronegative. CDR3s include the opening cysteine and the closing phenylalanine or tryptophan. Each record gives: clone size, D gene, CDR3 length, J gene, V gene, CDR3 protein, CDR3 DNA. D genes are given only for firm matches. Some rows mark clone size as missing; the rest say once, few, many or name a class of expanded clone.

>.|.|15|TRBJ2-5|TRBV5-4
CASSLASGGAVTQYF
TGTGCCAGCAGCTTGGCAAGTGGGGGGGCAGTGACCCAGTACTTC
>.|TRBD1|12|TRBJ1-1|TRBV14
CASSQWGQAFFF
TGTGCCAGCAGCCAATGGGGACAGGCCTTTTTCTTT
>once|TRBD1|14|TRBJ1-5|TRBV19
CASSTDRDGQPQHF
TGTGCCAGTAGTACCGACAGGGACGGTCAGCCCCAGCATTTT
>once|.|15|TRBJ1-3|TRBV7-8
CASSPRWDLGNTIYF
TGTGCCAGCAGCCCCCGTTGGGACTTAGGAAACACCATATATTTT
>.|.|13|TRBJ2-1|TRBV9
CASSLRTDDEQFF
TGTGCCAGCAGCCTCCGGACAGACGATGAGCAGTTCTTC
>.|TRBD2|16|TRBJ2-1|TRBV27
CASRPPGLEPYNEQFF
TGTGCCAGCAGACCACCGGGACTAGAACCCTACAATGAGCAGTTCTTC
>.|.|15|TRBJ2-2|TRBV28
CASSSPGLSTGELFF
TGTGCCAGCAGTTCGCCCGGTCTGAGCACCGGGGAGCTGTTTTTT
>.|TRBD1|15|TRBJ1-6|TRBV18
CASSLAGTANSPLHF
TGTGCCAGCTCACTGGCCGGGACAGCTAATTCACCCCTCCACTTT
>few|TRBD1|13|TRBJ1-2|TRBV6-5
CASSYSTGFGYTF
TGTGCCAGCAGTTACTCGACAGGGTTTGGCTACACCTTC
>.|.|13|TRBJ1-1|TRBV7-2
CASSGRADTEAFF
TGTGCCAGCAGCGGCAGGGCGGACACTGAAGCTTTCTTT
>.|TRBD1|15|TRBJ2-7|TRBV4-3
CASSPGTGTSYEQYF
TGCGCCAGCAGCCCGGGGACAGGCACATCCTACGAGCAGTACTTC
>.|.|12|TRBJ2-7|TRBV30
CAWSAIGDEQYF
TGTGCCTGGAGCGCGATAGGGGACGAGCAGTACTTC
>.|.|18|TRBJ2-3|TRBV5-4
CASSLNFRGTVSTDTQYF
TGTGCCAGCAGCTTGAATTTTAGGGGGACGGTATCCACAGATACGCAGTATTTT
>.|.|14|TRBJ1-5|TRBV6-1
CASRPTWSNQPQHF
TGTGCCAGCAGGCCTACTTGGAGCAATCAGCCCCAGCATTTT
>.|.|14|TRBJ1-3|TRBV9
CASGTGFSGNTIYF
TGTGCCAGCGGAACAGGTTTCTCTGGAAACACCATATATTTT
>few|TRBD2|15|TRBJ2-1|TRBV11-1
CASSLGGGGNNEQFF
TGTGCCAGCAGCTTAGGGGGCGGGGGAAACAATGAGCAGTTCTTC
>.|TRBD2|16|TRBJ2-5|TRBV7-7
CASSRGLAGGRETQYF
TGTGCCAGCAGCAGGGGACTAGCGGGGGGGCGAGAGACCCAGTACTTC
>.|TRBD2|16|TRBJ2-7|TRBV5-1
CASSLTSGGYPYEQYF
TGCGCCAGCAGTTTGACTAGCGGGGGTTACCCCTACGAGCAGTACTTC
>.|.|13|TRBJ2-7|TRBV7-9
CASGMDSTYEQYF
TGTGCCAGCGGGATGGACTCTACCTACGAGCAGTACTTC
>.|TRBD1|14|TRBJ2-7|TRBV30
CAWNAPGQGVGQYF
TGTGCCTGGAACGCCCCGGGGCAGGGGGTCGGGCAGTACTTC
>once|.|13|TRBJ2-7|TRBV2
CATGAIINYEQYF
TGTGCCACCGGAGCAATAATAAACTACGAGCAGTACTTC
>.|.|14|TRBJ2-1|TRBV4-1
CASSQLPSGDEQFF
TGCGCCAGCAGCCAACTACCGTCAGGGGATGAGCAGTTCTTC
>.|TRBD1|13|TRBJ2-7|TRBV27
CASSLDRGYEQYF
TGTGCCAGCAGTTTGGACAGGGGTTACGAGCAGTACTTC
>.|.|12|TRBJ2-7|TRBV19
CASSADSYEQYF
TGTGCCAGTAGTGCAGACAGTTACGAGCAGTACTTC
>.|.|13|TRBJ2-1|TRBV7-3
CASSGERGDEQFF
TGTGCCAGCAGTGGGGAGCGTGGCGATGAGCAGTTCTTC
>.|.|16|TRBJ2-2|TRBV13
CASSLTLVLATGELFF
TGTGCCAGCAGCTTAACGTTGGTCCTAGCAACCGGGGAGCTGTTTTTT